This T cell receptor (beta chain) is drawn from a study of blood T cell repertoires in COVID-19 (dated by TCRdb to 2020 to 2021). General notes on the study: Samples covering the acute and convalescent phases of COVID-19 were provided by collaborators in the United States, Italy and Spain. The repertoires were released in a freely available public database meant as a resource for research on the immune response to SARS-CoV-2. Subjects who had been exposed to COVID-19, were actively infected with it, or had recovered from it provided the deeply sampled blood TCRbeta repertoires that made up the dataset. The samples were drawn from the first 160 participants of the ongoing ImmuneRACE study and from about 1,200 subjects provided by 6 global collaborators. The material from the prospective study consisted of cDNA or gDNA derived from T cells, B-cell-depleted T cells, or PBMCs. Where available, HLA class I and class II types were taken from metadata supplied by the sample provider and were not determined by assay-based typing. Nearly every sample came with metadata listing a de-identified subject ID, COVID-19 status, age in years and sex. Paper-wide results and their limitations: The amount of clinical and demographic metadata varied by source and participant and was provided uncurated.

The immunoSEQ Assay, a bias-controlled multiplex PCR, was used to amplify TCRbeta CDR3 regions from genomic DNA. The study's own analysis went as follows. The number of nucleated cells in each sample was estimated by amplification of reference gene primers within the assay. To quantify the absolute abundance of each unique TCRbeta CDR3 rearrangement, sequence reads were collapsed and filtered. For each sample, productive Simpson clonality was calculated by taking the square root of Simpson's diversity index across productive rearrangements. In its TCRdb copy, this immuneACCESS table keeps in-frame sequences only and misses some clones. Where compared with another copy, unresolved V genes explain less than half of these, and the others have no known cause. V, J and clone size were drawn from that table, and D and trimming were deduced from the DNA. The sample table records some 150,000 clones; about 90% of these occur just once. 0.5% to 0.55% of the sample is in the top ten clones.

As concerns this clone: Its antigen is still unknown. Base qualities are missing; no much larger clone stands one base away.

Collaborating institutions collected whole blood in K2EDTA tubes following their own protocols. For TCRbeta analysis, collaborators shipped samples in one of three forms: frozen whole blood, isolated PBMCs, or DNA extracted from either of those sample types. Sequencing was carried out using peripheral blood. This TCR was recovered from a man aged 50-60 years with acute or convalescent COVID-19.

The CDR3 protein is CASSQGRGWQPQHF. The bases are TGTGCCAGCAGCCAAGGCAGGGGTTGGCAGCCCCAGCATTTT. The chain joins TRBV3-1 (or the pseudogene TRBV3-2) to TRBJ1-5; perhaps TRBD1 is the D gene, with 6 bases matching. The CDR3 spans 14 residues, from the cysteine through the phenylalanine. Left in the record is the CDR3 DNA by itself, 42 bases read in frame from the first base. According to the germline V gene (reference sequence), CDR1 reads LGHDT and CDR2 reads YNNKEL. V gives up 1 base and J gives up 7 bases, and the segment between their germline ends measures 11 bases.